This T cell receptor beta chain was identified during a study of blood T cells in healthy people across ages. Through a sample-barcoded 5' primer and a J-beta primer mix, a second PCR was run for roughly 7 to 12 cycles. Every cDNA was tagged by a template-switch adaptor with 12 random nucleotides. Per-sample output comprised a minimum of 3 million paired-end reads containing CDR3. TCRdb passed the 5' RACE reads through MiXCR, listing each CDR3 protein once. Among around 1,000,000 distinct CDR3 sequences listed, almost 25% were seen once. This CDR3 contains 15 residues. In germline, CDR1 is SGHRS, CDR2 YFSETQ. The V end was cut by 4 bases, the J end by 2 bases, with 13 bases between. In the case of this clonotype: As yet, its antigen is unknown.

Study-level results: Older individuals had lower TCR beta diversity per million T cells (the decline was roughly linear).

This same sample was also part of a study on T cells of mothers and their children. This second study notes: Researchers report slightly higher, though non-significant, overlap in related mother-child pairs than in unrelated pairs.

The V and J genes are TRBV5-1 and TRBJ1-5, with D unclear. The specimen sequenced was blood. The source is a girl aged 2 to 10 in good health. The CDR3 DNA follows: TGCGCCAGCAGCAAAGAGGGTTTCGGCAATCAGCCCCAGCATTTT. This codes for CASSKEGFGNQPQHF.